This TCR beta chain is drawn from a study of control samples from healthy donors and cancer patients (dated by TCRdb to 2018 to 2020). V and J are truncated by 3 bases and 3 bases respectively, leaving an intervening sequence of 21 bases. Measured from the cysteine to the phenylalanine, the CDR3 is 17 residues long. Of the read, only the CDR3 DNA is kept; its 51 bases are in frame from base 1. The CDR1 and CDR2 encoded by the germline V gene (reference sequence) are SGHNT and YYREEE. Turning to this clone: This clone's antigen is unknown. Nothing much larger sits one base from this clone, and base qualities are not available.

Preparation of the library involved the immunoSEQ multiplex PCR assay. TCRdb retrieved this table from immuneACCESS and kept in-frame rearrangements only. Not all clones are present; in checked studies, unresolved V genes account for under half, and no reason is known for the remainder. For this sample the table gives 250,000 to 300,000 clones, of which over 75% were detected only once. The ten biggest clones cover 13% of the sample. The sequencing sample was made of PBMCs. The rearranged segments are TRBV5-4 and TRBJ1-2; there is no confident call for the D gene. This sequence was found in a woman in her sixties with lung cancer. The CDR3 region: CASSSNGVGGGDYGYTF. The bases are TGTGCCAGCAGCTCCAACGGGGTGGGAGGCGGGGACTATGGCTACACCTTC.